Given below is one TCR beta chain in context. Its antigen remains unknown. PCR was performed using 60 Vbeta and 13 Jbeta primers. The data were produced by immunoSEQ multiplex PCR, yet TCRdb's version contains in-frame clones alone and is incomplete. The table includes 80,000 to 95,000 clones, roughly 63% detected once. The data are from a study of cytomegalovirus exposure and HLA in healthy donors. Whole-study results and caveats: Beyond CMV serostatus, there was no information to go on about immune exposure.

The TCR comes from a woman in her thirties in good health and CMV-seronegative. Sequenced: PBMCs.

The CDR3 region is CASRQDRGPLAYSNQPQHF. The CDR3 nucleotides read TGTGCCAGCAGACAGGACAGGGGTCCACTAGCCTATAGCAATCAGCCCCAGCATTTT. The chain employs TRBV5-4 and TRBJ1-5; 9 bases align to TRBD1. Germline CDR1 SGHNT, CDR2 YYREEE (reference sequence). V dropped 5 bases and J dropped 0; count of bases not matched to a gene: 15. There are 19 residues in the CDR3.